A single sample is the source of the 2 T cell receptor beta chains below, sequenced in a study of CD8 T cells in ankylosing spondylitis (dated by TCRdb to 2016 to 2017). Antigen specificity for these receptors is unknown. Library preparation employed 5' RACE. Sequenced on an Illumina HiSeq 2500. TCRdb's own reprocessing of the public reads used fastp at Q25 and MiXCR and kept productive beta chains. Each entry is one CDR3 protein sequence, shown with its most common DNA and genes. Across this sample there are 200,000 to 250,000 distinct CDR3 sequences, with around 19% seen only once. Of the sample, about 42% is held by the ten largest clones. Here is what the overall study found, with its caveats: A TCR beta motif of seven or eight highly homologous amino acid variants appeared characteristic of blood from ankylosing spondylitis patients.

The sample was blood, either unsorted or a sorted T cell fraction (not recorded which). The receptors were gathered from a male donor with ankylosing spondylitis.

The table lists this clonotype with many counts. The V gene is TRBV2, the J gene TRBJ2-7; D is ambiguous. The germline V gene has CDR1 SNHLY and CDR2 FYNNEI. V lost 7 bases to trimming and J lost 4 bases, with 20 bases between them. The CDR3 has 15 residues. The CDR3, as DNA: TGTGCCAGCATGGAGTCGGCTAGTTTATTTTACGAGCAGTACTTC. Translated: CASMESASLFYEQYF. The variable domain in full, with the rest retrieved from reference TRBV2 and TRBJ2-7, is EPEVTQTPSHQVTQMGQEVILRCVPISNHLYFYWYRQILGQKVEFLVSFYNNEISEKSEIFDDQFSVERPDGSNFTLKIRSTKLEDSAMYFCASMESASLFYEQYFGPGTRLTVT.

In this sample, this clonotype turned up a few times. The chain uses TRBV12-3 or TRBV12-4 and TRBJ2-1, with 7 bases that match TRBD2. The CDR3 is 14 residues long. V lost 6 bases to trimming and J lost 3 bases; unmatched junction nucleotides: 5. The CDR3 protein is CASSARGSYNEQFF. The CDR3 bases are TGTGCCAGCAGCGCGCGGGGGAGCTACAATGAGCAGTTCTTC.